The T cell receptor beta chain described here comes from a study of identifying expanded T cells in peripheral blood. Per the germline V gene, CDR1 is GTSNPN and CDR2 is SVGIG (reference sequence). This CDR3 has 12 amino acids. With 0 bases removed from V and 2 bases from J, the gap between germline ends came to 5 bases. General study results and limits: About 1.3 clones differed between technical replicates, versus 16.4 and 19 over time. Clone count variance between approximately two-week samples rose with total template count.

With respect to this clone: Antigen unknown.

No infections or other immune events were documented during collection. Using immunoSEQ multiplex PCR, the repertoire was profiled, and TCRdb retains in-frame clones only, with some absent. The repertoire holds some 100,000 clones, with approximately 90% as singletons. The chain combines TRBV30 with TRBJ2-7; the D is unclear. The receptor comes from a person aged 18 to 70 in good health. The sequenced sample was blood. CDR3 sequence reads: CAWSVAPYEQYF. The CDR3 DNA reads as TGTGCCTGGAGTGTGGCCCCCTACGAGCAGTACTTC.